The 10 T cell receptor beta chains presented below share a single source sample, sequenced in a study of blood T cell repertoires in COVID-19. Sequencing used immunoSEQ multiplex PCR; TCRdb keeps in-frame clones, though not all of them. Of 250,000 to 300,000 clones in the sample, less than 90% are singletons; the top ten hold 3.5% to 5.5%. Material for sequencing was peripheral blood. The source of these receptors is a man aged 60 to 75 who had recovered from COVID-19.

The chain couples TRBV14 to TRBJ2-1; 8 bases agree with TRBD2. Germline V CDR1 and CDR2: SGHDN, FVKESK. This CDR3 comprises 17 residues. Losses at the gene ends were 4 bases for V and 1 base for J; bases not matched to a gene: 9. CDR3 sequence (DNA): TGTGCCAGCAGCCCCCGGGTTAGCGGGAAATCCTACAATGAGCAGTTCTTC. Translation: CASSPRVSGKSYNEQFF.

The gene calls are TRBV5-4 and TRBJ2-5; 9 nucleotides agree with TRBD1. The CDR3 spans 14 residues. The ends lost 4 bases at V and 3 bases at J; junction bases unmatched: 4. Germline V CDR1 and CDR2: SGHNT, YYREEE (reference sequence). CDR3 residues: CASSKWDREETQYF. CDR3 DNA: TGTGCCAGCAGCAAATGGGACAGGGAAGAGACCCAGTACTTC. Using reference TRBV5-4 and TRBJ2-5 for the parts outside the CDR3, the full variable domain is ETGVTQSPTHLIKTRGQQVTLRCSSQSGHNTVSWYQQALGQGPQFIFQYYREEENGRGNFPPRFSGLQFPNYSSELNVNALELDDSALYLCASSKWDREETQYFGPGTRLLVL.

The chain is built from TRBV6-5 and TRBJ2-3, with TRBD2 matching 9 bases. In germline, CDR1 is MNHEY, CDR2 SVGAGI. The CDR3 runs to 14 residues. Unmatched junction bases numbered 7, after V lost 4 bases and J lost 8 bases. The chain's CDR3 is CASSSLAGPITQYF. In nucleotides, the CDR3 is TGTGCCAGCAGTTCCCTAGCGGGGCCAATTACGCAGTATTTT.

CDR3 residues: CASTGGTDFPIWGTDTQYF. The CDR3 region has the DNA TGTGCCAGCACCGGCGGGACCGACTTCCCTATTTGGGGCACAGATACGCAGTATTTT. This chain links TRBV7-9 with TRBJ2-3; weak D call: TRBD2 (6 bases). The germline V gene encodes CDR1 SEHNR and CDR2 FQNEAQ (reference sequence). CDR3 length equals 19 residues. Between the trimmed V and J ends, which lost 7 bases and 1 base, there was a span of 27 bases.

This chain joins TRBV28 and TRBJ1-2; D possibly corresponds to TRBD1 (5 bases). CDR1 MDHEN and CDR2 SYDVKM come from the germline V gene. Trimming removed 6 bases at V and 8 bases at J, with 22 bases between. The CDR3 is made up of 15 amino acids. The CDR3 nucleotides are TGTGCCAGCAGACCACAGCCTTTATCAGGGCAAGGCTACACCTTC. Translated, it gives CASRPQPLSGQGYTF.

The CDR3 protein is CASKQVINEKLFF. CDR3 nucleotide sequence: TGTGCCAGCAAACAAGTCATTAATGAAAAACTGTTTTTT. The chain joins TRBV6-5 to TRBJ1-4; D remains ambiguous. Trimming removed 7 bases from V and 4 bases from J, with 10 bases in between. This CDR3 is built from 13 residues. CDR1 is MNHEY, CDR2 SVGAGI, per germline.

The chain carries TRBV10-3 and TRBJ1-3, with 9 positions matching TRBD1. This CDR3 comprises 16 residues. The junction had 11 bases not matched to a gene; V was cut back by 10 bases and J by 1 base. Germline lookup yields CDR1 ENHRY and CDR2 SYGVKD. CDR3 region: CATGQGFVPSGNTIYF. Here the CDR3 DNA reads TGTGCCACCGGACAGGGGTTTGTCCCATCTGGAAACACCATATATTTT.

The J gene is TRBJ2-5, the V gene TRBV3-1 (or the pseudogene TRBV3-2), with D perhaps TRBD1 (6 bases). The length of the CDR3 is 15 residues. CDR1 is LGHDT and CDR2 is YNNKEL in the germline V gene (reference sequence). Trimming cost V 3 bases and J 4 bases, with 15 bases left between them. The CDR3 loop is CASSQQVMTGETQYF. Here the CDR3 DNA reads TGTGCCAGCAGCCAGCAAGTTATGACAGGAGAGACCCAGTACTTC.

This sequence joins TRBV3-1 (or the pseudogene TRBV3-2) and TRBJ2-5; 13 nucleotides align to TRBD2. The CDR3 loop spans 18 amino acids. Trimming removed 3 bases from V and 5 bases from J; junction bases left unmatched: 12. Germline values: CDR1 LGHDT, CDR2 YNNKEL (reference sequence). CDR3 nucleotides: TGTGCCAGCAGCCACTATCGGGGACTAGCGGGATCACGCGAGACCCAGTACTTC. This translates into CASSHYRGLAGSRETQYF.

This chain links TRBV27 with TRBJ2-3; TRBD2 agrees at 16 bases. Losses at the gene ends were 2 bases for V and 5 bases for J; bases not matched to a gene: 10. Germline V CDR1 and CDR2: MNHEY, SMNVEV (reference sequence). The CDR3 runs to 19 residues. The CDR3 region is CASSLNAGTSGGARDTQYF. In DNA form, the CDR3 reads TGTGCCAGCAGTTTAAATGCCGGGACTAGCGGGGGGGCCAGAGATACGCAGTATTTT.